Listed here are 18 T cell receptor beta chains from one sample, sequenced in a study of blood T cell repertoires in COVID-19. Clones were sequenced by immunoSEQ multiplex PCR, and TCRdb holds only the in-frame ones, with some missing. The sample has roughly 150,000 clones, more than 70% seen once. The sequenced material came from PBMCs or T cells enriched from blood (not recorded which). Receptor source: a man between 60 and 75 years old who had recovered from COVID-19.

The rearrangement uses TRBV7-9 and TRBJ1-4; D gene unclear. The V and J ends lost 1 base and 6 bases respectively, with 12 bases between them. Germline loops: CDR1 SEHNR, CDR2 FQNEAQ (reference sequence). The CDR3 covers 15 residues. CDR3 DNA: TGTGCCAGCAGCTTAGGTCACAGCTTAGATGAAAAACTGTTTTTT. It codes for CASSLGHSLDEKLFF.

This chain connects TRBV7-2 to TRBJ1-4; 7 bases align to TRBD1. CDR1 and CDR2 (germline): SGHTA, FQGNSA. The CDR3 loop spans 15 amino acids. Unmatched junction bases numbered 6, after V lost 0 bases and J lost 8 bases. The CDR3 DNA reads as TGTGCCAGCAGCTTAGCCGGGACAGTGGAAGAAAAACTGTTTTTT. Translation: CASSLAGTVEEKLFF.

This clone has a handful of counts. The chain carries TRBV5-1 and TRBJ2-3; unclear D gene. Germline-derived CDR1 and CDR2 are SGHRS and YFSETQ. V was trimmed by 1 base and J by 0 bases, leaving 6 bases between them. The CDR3 has 14 amino acids. In DNA, the CDR3 is TGCGCCAGCAGCTTGTACCAGAGCACAGATACGCAGTATTTT. Translating gives CASSLYQSTDTQYF.

The genes are TRBV18 and TRBJ2-1, with TRBD1 matching over 8 bases. The germline V gene encodes CDR1 KGHSH and CDR2 LQKENI. CDR3 length: 14 amino acids. Trimming removed 6 bases from V and 13 bases from J; junction bases left unmatched: 14. The CDR3 sequence: CASSPIPKTGVQFF. CDR3 nucleotides: TGTGCCAGCTCCCCGATACCCAAGACAGGGGTCCAGTTCTTC.

The gene calls are TRBV11-2 and TRBJ2-3, with D unresolved. V gave up 0 bases and J gave up 5 bases, with 12 bases separating them. Germline V gene lookup returns CDR1 SGHAT and CDR2 FQNNGV. The CDR3 runs 15 residues. In DNA form, the CDR3 reads TGTGCCAGCAGCTTAGACAGCTATCCGGGAGATACGCAGTATTTT. Encoded protein: CASSLDSYPGDTQYF.

The CDR3 sequence: CASSYSPGQGYEQYF. The CDR3 DNA reads TGTGCCAGCAGTTATTCCCCGGGACAGGGCTACGAGCAGTACTTC. This chain links TRBV6-6 with TRBJ2-7, with TRBD1 identical over 9 bases. The germline CDR1 and CDR2 sequences are MNHNY and SVGAGI (reference sequence). V trimming: 3 bases; J trimming: 3 bases; junction bases outside the gene matches: 6. The CDR3 consists of 15 residues.

This chain joins TRBV27 and TRBJ1-4; 11 bases match TRBD1. The CDR3 has 14 amino acids. Germline CDR1 MNHEY, CDR2 SMNVEV (reference sequence). J gave up 6 bases and V 6 bases, and 3 bases lay outside the gene matches. The CDR3 is CASRPGQGDEKLFF. CDR3 DNA: TGTGCCAGCAGGCCGGGACAGGGGGATGAAAAACTGTTTTTT.

Concerning this clone itself: The junction differs from germline at one of its ends, possibly a read error. The V call is TRBV19, the J call TRBJ2-7, with 10 bases aligning to TRBD1. The CDR3 has 16 amino acids. In germline, CDR1 is LNHDA, CDR2 SQIVND (reference sequence). CDR3 protein: CASSIAAGQGPYEQYF. DNA of the CDR3: TGTGCCAGTAGCATAGCGGCGGGACAGGGGCCCTACGAGCAGTACTTC. The whole variable domain, filled in from reference TRBV19 and TRBJ2-7, reads DGGITQSPKYLFRKEGQNVTLSCEQNLNHDAMYWYRQDPGQGLRLIYYSQIVNDFQKGDIAEGYSVSREKKESFPLTVTSAQKNPTAFYLCASSIAAGQGPYEQYFGPGTRLTVT.

The rearrangement links TRBV28 to TRBJ1-2, with D maybe TRBD1 (6 bases). Per the germline V gene, CDR1 is MDHEN and CDR2 is SYDVKM. V was trimmed by 2 bases and J by 3 bases, leaving 10 bases between them. The CDR3 loop spans 14 amino acids. Here the CDR3 reads CASSLQGKYYGYTF. The CDR3 nucleotides read TGTGCCAGCAGTTTACAGGGGAAATACTATGGCTACACCTTC.

The chain uses TRBV29-1 and TRBJ2-7, with 9 bases matching TRBD1. Germline CDR1 and CDR2: SQVTM and ANQGSEA. With V trimmed by 6 bases and J by 2 bases, 5 bases remained unmatched. The CDR3 runs to 13 residues. The CDR3 DNA is TGCAGCGTAAGGGACAGGGTGACCTACGAGCAGTACTTC. Encoded protein: CSVRDRVTYEQYF.

The chain couples TRBV7-7 to TRBJ2-2; perhaps TRBD1 as D (6 bases). V lost 6 bases to trimming and J lost 0 bases, with 8 bases between them. The germline CDR1 and CDR2 sequences are SSHAT and FNYEAQ (reference sequence). This CDR3 contains 14 residues. CDR3 in amino acids: CASSRDTNTGELFF. Written as DNA, the CDR3 is TGTGCCAGCAGTAGGGACACGAACACCGGGGAGCTGTTTTTT.

The V gene is TRBV5-4, the J gene TRBJ2-3, with D unresolved. Looked up from germline, CDR1 is SGHNT and CDR2 is YYREEE (reference sequence). The V end was cut by 0 bases, the J end by 3 bases, with 5 bases between. CDR3 length equals 13 residues. The CDR3 loop is CASSLGGTDTQYF. In DNA form, the CDR3 reads TGTGCCAGCAGCTTGGGAGGAACAGATACGCAGTATTTT.

This clone was counted only a few times. The chain carries TRBV5-4 and TRBJ2-7, with TRBD1 as a possible D gene (5 bases). V dropped 0 bases and J dropped 5 bases, with 9 bases sitting between them. The CDR3 sequence is 13 residues long. Germline V lookup: CDR1 SGHNT, CDR2 YYREEE (reference sequence). The chain's CDR3 is CASSLVLQDEQYF. Written as DNA, the CDR3 is TGTGCCAGCAGCTTGGTCTTACAGGACGAGCAGTACTTC.

The chain carries TRBV2 and TRBJ1-4; a possible D gene is TRBD1 (6 bases). Germline V gene lookup returns CDR1 SNHLY and CDR2 FYNNEI. This CDR3 contains 14 residues. Trimming took off 5 bases at V and 8 bases at J, with 15 bases between the two ends. The CDR3 region is CASSLARTEEKLFF. CDR3 bases: TGTGCCAGCAGTCTCGCTCGGACAGAAGAAAAACTGTTTTTT.

The chain recombines TRBV19 with TRBJ1-1, with a tentative D call TRBD1 (5 bases). Trimming removed 2 bases from V and 0 bases from J, with 16 bases in between. The CDR3 extends over 17 amino acids. In germline, CDR1 is LNHDA, CDR2 SQIVND (reference sequence). The CDR3 DNA reads as TGTGCCAGTAGTATATTTGTGTTCGGGGGAATGAACACTGAAGCTTTCTTT. It yields the protein CASSIFVFGGMNTEAFF.

The chain carries TRBV4-2 and TRBJ1-4, with 7 bases matching TRBD1. CDR1 is LGHNA and CDR2 is YNFKEQ in the germline V gene. The CDR3 contains 16 residues. With 1 base clipped from V and 3 bases from J, the junction kept 5 bases outside the gene matches. Here the CDR3 DNA reads TGTGCCAGCAGCCAAGCTGAGGGGGCGGCTAATGAAAAACTGTTTTTT. Protein: CASSQAEGAANEKLFF.

The chain combines TRBV9 with TRBJ2-3; TRBD2 agrees at 8 bases. The CDR3 consists of 15 residues. Unmatched junction bases numbered 8, after V lost 2 bases and J lost 6 bases. In germline, CDR1 is SGDLS, CDR2 YYNGEE. The CDR3 here is CASSVLSGSQDTQYF. Here the CDR3 DNA reads TGTGCCAGCAGCGTTCTAAGCGGGAGTCAGGATACGCAGTATTTT. Filled out from reference TRBV9 and TRBJ2-3, the complete variable domain reads DSGVTQTPKHLITATGQRVTLRCSPRSGDLSVYWYQQSLDQGLQFLIQYYNGEERAKGNILERFSAQQFPDLHSELNLSSLELGDSALYFCASSVLSGSQDTQYFGPGTRLTVL.

The V gene is TRBV5-4, the J gene TRBJ2-3; 7 positions agree with TRBD1. CDR1 is SGHNT and CDR2 is YYREEE in the germline V gene (reference sequence). J was trimmed by 3 bases and V by 2 bases; bases with no gene match: 6. The CDR3 is 15 residues long. CDR3: CASSFGDSATDTQYF. The CDR3 nucleotides are TGTGCCAGCAGCTTTGGGGACAGTGCGACAGATACGCAGTATTTT.